Each of the 14 T cell receptor beta chains below was sequenced from the same sample in a study of shared clonotypes between healthy human individuals (dated by TCRdb to the early 2020s). Libraries came from the immunoSEQ multiplex PCR assay. TCRdb provides this immuneACCESS table in a form limited to in-frame rearrangements. Some clones are lacking; in checked studies, under half of them reflect an unresolved V gene, and why the rest are absent is not known. The table for this sample lists around 980,000 clones; around three quarters of them were counted only once. 0.55% to 0.7% of the sample lies in the top ten. The sequenced sample consisted of memory CD4+ T cells from PBMCs. The cell subset or site label for this specimen denotes: CD45RA-negative fraction. The receptors stem from a man aged 18 to 29 in good health. Some clones in this sample may be carry-over from other donors' samples.

V usage is TRBV6-6 and J usage is TRBJ2-7; 8 positions match TRBD1. The length of the CDR3 is 15 residues. The ends lost 7 bases at V and 0 bases at J; junction bases unmatched: 8. Germline V CDR1 and CDR2: MNHNY, SVGAGI (reference sequence). The CDR3 DNA reads as TGTGCCAGCACCCAAAGGGACAGGAGCTCCTACGAGCAGTACTTC. Its protein product is CASTQRDRSSYEQYF.

This chain's CDR3 is CASSFDTGRVEQYF. CDR3 nucleotides: TGTGCCAGCAGTTTCGATACTGGCAGGGTCGAGCAGTACTTC. The V and J genes are TRBV27 and TRBJ2-7; D is perhaps TRBD1 (5 bases). The CDR3 totals 14 residues. The V end was cut by 3 bases, the J end by 6 bases, with 15 bases between. Looked up from germline, CDR1 is MNHEY and CDR2 is SMNVEV (reference sequence).

V and J are TRBV2 and TRBJ2-5; D possibly matches TRBD1 or TRBD2 (5 bases each). The germline V gene has CDR1 SNHLY and CDR2 FYNNEI. The CDR3 extends over 14 amino acids. The V gene lost 2 bases and the J gene lost 4 bases, with 11 bases spanning the gap. The CDR3 region has the DNA TGTGCCAGCAGTGAAAAGCTGAGGGGAGAGACCCAGTACTTC. Translating it yields CASSEKLRGETQYF.

The chain combines TRBV5-1 with TRBJ1-2; TRBD1 might be the D (5 bases). CDR1 is SGHRS, CDR2 YFSETQ, per germline. This CDR3 region has 14 residues. V was trimmed by 6 bases and J by 8 bases, leaving 20 bases between them. The CDR3 is CASTIDGGYYGYTF. The CDR3 DNA follows: TGCGCCAGCACCATTGACGGGGGTTATTACGGCTACACCTTC.

This clone has just a few counts. V usage is TRBV30 and J usage is TRBJ1-4; weak D call: TRBD1 (6 bases). Trimming took 0 bases from V and 8 from J, leaving 13 bases between them. CDR3 length: 14 amino acids. CDR1 and CDR2 from the germline V gene are GTSNPN and SVGIG (reference sequence). CDR3 bases: TGTGCCTGGAGTGTACTACAGGGACGCGAAAAACTGTTTTTT. Amino acid sequence: CAWSVLQGREKLFF.

This clone was found a few times. The chain couples TRBV6-1 to TRBJ1-1, with D possibly being TRBD1 (5 bases). This CDR3 is 13 amino acids long. V was clipped by 6 bases and J by 3 bases, with 11 bases between them. Germline CDR1 reads MNHNS; CDR2 reads SASEGT. The CDR3, as DNA: TGTGCCAGCAGAACCGACAGCCACACTGAAGCTTTCTTT. Residues: CASRTDSHTEAFF.

Worth noting for this clone: Compared with germline, one end of the junction differs, possibly owing to a read error. The V and J genes are TRBV2 and TRBJ2-1; TRBD2 matches 11 bases. This CDR3 has 15 amino acids. Germline V gene sequence: CDR1 SNHLY, CDR2 FYNNEI. The CDR3 sequence is CASREVAGGGAEQFF. CDR3 nucleotide sequence: TGTGCCAGCAGAGAAGTAGCGGGAGGGGGCGCTGAGCAGTTCTTC.

This sequence joins TRBV7-2 and TRBJ2-3, with D maybe TRBD2 (6 bases). Trimming shortened V by 5 bases and J by 6 bases, and 15 bases separated the two germline ends. The CDR3 spans 14 residues. From germline, CDR1 is SGHTA and CDR2 FQGNSA. DNA for the CDR3: TGTGCCAGCAGCCCGGGTCTAGCGACCGATACGCAGTATTTT. This translates into CASSPGLATDTQYF.

This clone was observed a handful of times. The chain couples TRBV9 to TRBJ1-2; possibly TRBD1 for D (6 bases). The CDR3 covers 12 residues. The germline V gene has CDR1 SGDLS and CDR2 YYNGEE. Trimming shortened V by 3 bases and J by 5 bases, and 8 bases separated the two germline ends. The CDR3 DNA reads as TGTGCCAGCAGCGGGACAGCTTATGGCTACACCTTC. Translation gives CASSGTAYGYTF.

The rearrangement uses TRBV25-1 and TRBJ2-1, with D possibly TRBD2 on 6 matching bases. Germline CDR1 is MGHDK and CDR2 is SYGVNS. V lost 6 bases to trimming and J lost 8 bases, with 14 bases between them. The CDR3 length is 13 residues. CDR3 DNA sequence: TGTGCCAGCAGGGAGGGAGCGTCTCATGAGCAGTTCTTC. This translates into CASREGASHEQFF. Combining the CDR3 with reference TRBV25-1 and TRBJ2-1 gives the whole variable domain EADIYQTPRYLVIGTGKKITLECSQTMGHDKMYWYQQDPGMELHLIHYSYGVNSTEKGDLSSESTVSRIRTEHFPLTLESARPSHTSQYLCASREGASHEQFFGPGTRLTVL.

For this clone: This sequence is one base from a far larger clone and is likely a read error. Different DNA sequences within this sample yield the same CDR3. The chain recombines TRBV18 with TRBJ1-5; no reliable D call. Germline CDR1 is KGHSH and CDR2 is LQKENI. V was trimmed by 3 bases and J by 2 bases, leaving 14 bases between them. This CDR3 region has 16 residues. CDR3 protein: CASSPGAIRGNQPQHF. In DNA, the CDR3 is TGTGCCAGCTCACCGGGAGCTATTCGGGGCAATCAGCCCCAGCATTTT.

Remarks on this clone: Other DNA variants within this sample encode the same CDR3. V usage is TRBV29-1 and J usage is TRBJ2-6; D possibly corresponds to TRBD1 (5 bases). CDR1 and CDR2 from the germline V gene are SQVTM and ANQGSEA. Trimming shortened V by 4 bases and J by 1 base, and 11 bases separated the two germline ends. There are 15 residues in the CDR3. CDR3: CSVGQGASGANVLTF. For the CDR3, the DNA is TGCAGCGTTGGGCAGGGCGCTTCTGGGGCCAACGTCCTGACTTTC.

The J gene is TRBJ2-7, the V gene TRBV7-9; TRBD1 aligns across 7 bases. Trimming removed 5 bases from V and 5 bases from J; junction bases left unmatched: 6. The germline V gene has CDR1 SEHNR and CDR2 FQNEAQ (reference sequence). The CDR3 runs to 13 residues. CDR3 protein: CASSIDRVDEQYF. The CDR3 DNA follows: TGTGCCAGCAGCATTGACAGGGTTGACGAGCAGTACTTC.

The chain recombines TRBV15 with TRBJ2-7; maybe TRBD1 (6 bases). From germline, CDR1 is LNHNV and CDR2 YYDKDF (reference sequence). V lost 3 bases and J 12 bases, leaving 24 bases between the germline ends. This CDR3 is 15 amino acids long. CDR3 in amino acids: CATSRGAGVESRRYF. The CDR3 coding sequence is TGTGCCACCAGCAGGGGAGCAGGGGTCGAATCTCGTCGGTACTTC.